The 15 T cell receptor beta chains below come from one sample, sequenced in a study of identical twins (TCRdb year 2016). The method was 5' RACE. The sequencer was an Illumina HiSeq 2000. Using fastp at Q25 and MiXCR, TCRdb reprocessed the public reads and kept productive beta chains. Under each unique CDR3 protein, matching rows form one entry showing the most common genes and DNA. In this sample the table shows approximately 700,000 distinct CDR3 sequences, 18% of which occur a single time. The leading ten clones occupy about an eighth of the sample. The same specimen was also included in a second study, on T cells expressing NK-cell markers.

Material: PBMCs. The receptor set was obtained from a woman under 30 in good health.

This chain joins TRBV10-1 and TRBJ2-3; 7 nucleotides agree with TRBD1. Germline V gene sequence: CDR1 WNHNN, CDR2 SYGVQD (reference sequence). The junction had 13 bases not matched to a gene; V was cut back by 8 bases and J by 8 bases. The CDR3 spans 14 residues. The CDR3 DNA is TGCGCCAGCTCCCGGGACAGTGTCGGTGCTACGCAGTATTTT. Translated: CASSRDSVGATQYF.

This clonotype has a handful of counts. This chain links TRBV3-1 with TRBJ2-3, with D perhaps TRBD2 (6 bases). The germline gives CDR1 LGHDT, CDR2 YNNKEL (reference sequence). Trimming pared 6 bases from V and 2 bases from J, leaving 18 bases between. The length of the CDR3 is 16 residues. The CDR3 protein is CASRDTGGPTTDTQYF. The CDR3 DNA sequence: TGTGCCAGCAGAGATACCGGGGGACCCACCACAGATACGCAGTATTTT.

This clonotype was observed a few times. V is TRBV6-2 or TRBV6-3 and J is TRBJ1-1, with 10 bases aligning to TRBD1. From germline, CDR1 is MNHEY and CDR2 SVGEGT. This CDR3 is 15 amino acids long. Unmatched junction bases numbered 7, after V lost 6 bases and J lost 3 bases. CDR3 coding DNA: TGTGCCAGCAGCCTTGGACAGGGGGGATACACTGAAGCTTTCTTT. Its protein product is CASSLGQGGYTEAFF.

The chain is built from TRBV7-9 and TRBJ2-7; D is unresolved. Trimming removed 3 bases at V and 6 bases at J, with 21 bases between. This CDR3 is 16 amino acids long. Germline CDR1 is SEHNR and CDR2 is FQNEAQ (reference sequence). The CDR3 is CASSFSFAQTSVEQYF. DNA for the CDR3: TGTGCCAGCAGCTTTAGTTTCGCCCAAACTTCGGTCGAGCAGTACTTC.

The chain is built from TRBV20-1 and TRBJ1-1; weak D call: TRBD1 (5 bases). The length of the CDR3 is 15 residues. Germline V CDR1 and CDR2: DFQATT, SNEGSKA (reference sequence). The ends were cut back, 2 bases at V and 4 bases at J, with 17 bases in the middle. The CDR3 DNA reads TGCAGTGCTAGAACAAGAGGGGAGCTCCTCACTGAAGCTTTCTTT. The encoded protein is CSARTRGELLTEAFF.

Only a few counts were recorded for this clonotype. The chain recombines TRBV20-1 with TRBJ2-7; TRBD1 is a possible D gene (5 bases). Germline assignment: CDR1 DFQATT and CDR2 SNEGSKA (reference sequence). The V end was cut by 2 bases, the J end by 3 bases, with 11 bases between. The CDR3 is made up of 13 amino acids. The CDR3 DNA sequence: TGCAGTGCTAGACTCCAGGGAAGCTACGAGCAGTACTTC. Protein: CSARLQGSYEQYF.

The chain carries TRBV10-2 and TRBJ2-1; 10 positions match TRBD2. V gave up 2 bases and J gave up 8 bases; unmatched junction bases: 6. Germline V gene data show CDR1 as WSHSY and CDR2 as SAAADI. The CDR3 is made up of 15 amino acids. CDR3: CASSEGSGGADEQFF. The CDR3 DNA sequence: TGCGCCAGCAGTGAGGGAAGCGGGGGGGCCGATGAGCAGTTCTTC.

V is TRBV20-1 and J is TRBJ2-3; TRBD1 matches 11 bases. The ends lost 1 base at V and 4 bases at J; junction bases unmatched: 7. This CDR3 comprises 16 residues. Germline CDR1 and CDR2: DFQATT and SNEGSKA (reference sequence). CDR3 sequence (DNA): TGCAGTGCTAGAGGACCCGGGGGACAGGGGGCAGATACGCAGTATTTT. Translation gives CSARGPGGQGADTQYF.

The chain carries TRBV5-1 and TRBJ2-2; 7 positions agree with TRBD2. Germline V gene lookup returns CDR1 SGHRS and CDR2 YFSETQ. This CDR3 has 16 amino acids. V trimming: 6 bases; J trimming: 6 bases; junction bases outside the gene matches: 14. The CDR3 region has the DNA TGCGCCAGCAAGGCGGGGACGGGAGGAGTCGCCGGGGAGCTGTTTTTT. Its translation: CASKAGTGGVAGELFF.

The sample holds a few counts of this clonotype. The chain recombines TRBV12-3 or TRBV12-4 with TRBJ2-5, with TRBD1 identical over 7 bases. Trimming removed 6 bases from V and 9 bases from J; junction bases left unmatched: 22. This CDR3 has 17 amino acids. CDR3 DNA: TGTGCCAGCAGGGACCACAGGGACAGTCCGGGTGTTGAGGCCCAGTACTTC. Amino acids: CASRDHRDSPGVEAQYF.

The chain combines TRBV4-1 with TRBJ2-1; possibly TRBD1 for D (5 bases). The CDR3 is 13 residues long. Deletions cut 2 bases from V and 6 bases from J, with 8 bases between. Germline CDR1 and CDR2: MGHRA and YSYEKL. CDR3 region: CASSQQGGNEQFF. The DNA for the CDR3 is TGCGCCAGCAGCCAACAGGGCGGCAATGAGCAGTTCTTC.

This rearrangement joins TRBV5-1 to TRBJ2-3; D is unclear. The V gene lost 0 bases and the J gene lost 2 bases, with 10 bases spanning the gap. This CDR3 comprises 15 residues. Germline CDR1 SGHRS, CDR2 YFSETQ. CDR3 amino acids: CASSLDPGATDTQYF. The DNA of the CDR3 is TGCGCCAGCAGCTTGGATCCTGGTGCCACAGATACGCAGTATTTT.

CDR3 residues: CASTIQGDQPQHF. The CDR3, as DNA: TGTGCCAGCACCATCCAGGGAGATCAGCCCCAGCATTTT. This chain connects TRBV12-3 or TRBV12-4 to TRBJ1-5; TRBD1 is a possible D gene (5 bases). Trimming removed 7 bases at V and 5 bases at J, with 12 bases between. This CDR3 has 13 residues.

This clonotype was counted at least ten times. The rearrangement joins TRBV6-5 to TRBJ1-4; maybe TRBD1 (6 bases). V was shortened by 0 bases and J by 8 bases, with 16 bases between the two germline ends. CDR1 and CDR2 from the germline V gene are MNHEY and SVGAGI. This CDR3 is built from 16 residues. CDR3: CASSYSFLTGGEKLFF. CDR3 DNA: TGTGCCAGCAGTTACTCGTTTTTGACAGGCGGCGAAAAACTGTTTTTT.

This clonotype was found a few times. The chain is built from TRBV10-3 and TRBJ2-7; TRBD2 matches 12 bases. V was clipped by 3 bases and J by 1 base; unmatched bases: 7. This CDR3 comprises 17 residues. The germline CDR1 and CDR2 sequences are ENHRY and SYGVKD. The CDR3 nucleotides are TGTGCCATCAGTGATACTAGCGGGAGGAATAGGTCCTACGAGCAGTACTTC. It specifies CAISDTSGRNRSYEQYF.